Sequencing of this TCR beta chain was carried out in a study of T cells in Graves' hyperthyroidism and ophthalmopathy. Germline V gene data show CDR1 as SNHLY and CDR2 as FYNNEI. The CDR3 totals 20 residues. After removal of 3 bases from V and 0 bases from J, the junction contained 12 bases not matched to a gene. RNA transcripts yielded amplified TCR beta CDR3 regions. The HTBI primer set was used in a first-round RT-PCR of the TCR CDR3. TCRdb ran MiXCR on the multiplex PCR reads and lists one entry per CDR3 protein. The table records about 350,000 distinct CDR3 sequences, approximately 13% of them present only once. This clonotype was counted between two and nine times.

V is TRBV2 and J is TRBJ1-4, with 11 bases matching TRBD1. The sequence came from a woman younger than 45 with Graves' hyperthyroidism. The specimen sequenced was blood. The chain's CDR3 is CASSELVPGQGETTNEKLFF. CDR3 in DNA: TGTGCCAGCAGTGAGCTTGTCCCGGGACAGGGGGAAACAACTAATGAAAAACTGTTTTTT.